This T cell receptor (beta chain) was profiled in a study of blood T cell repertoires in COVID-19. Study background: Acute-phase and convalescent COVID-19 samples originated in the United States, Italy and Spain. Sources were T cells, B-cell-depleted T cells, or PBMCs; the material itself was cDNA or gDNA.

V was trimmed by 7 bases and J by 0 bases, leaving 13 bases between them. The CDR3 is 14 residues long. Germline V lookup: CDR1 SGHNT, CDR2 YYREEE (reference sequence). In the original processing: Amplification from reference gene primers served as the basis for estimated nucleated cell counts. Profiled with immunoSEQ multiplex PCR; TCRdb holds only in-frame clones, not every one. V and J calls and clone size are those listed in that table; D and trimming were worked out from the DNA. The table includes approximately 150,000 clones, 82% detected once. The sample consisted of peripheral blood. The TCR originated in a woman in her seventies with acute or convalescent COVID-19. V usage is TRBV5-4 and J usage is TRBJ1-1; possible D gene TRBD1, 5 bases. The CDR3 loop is CASSMGGVNTEAFF. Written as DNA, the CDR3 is TGTGCCAGCTCCATGGGGGGGGTGAACACTGAAGCTTTCTTT.